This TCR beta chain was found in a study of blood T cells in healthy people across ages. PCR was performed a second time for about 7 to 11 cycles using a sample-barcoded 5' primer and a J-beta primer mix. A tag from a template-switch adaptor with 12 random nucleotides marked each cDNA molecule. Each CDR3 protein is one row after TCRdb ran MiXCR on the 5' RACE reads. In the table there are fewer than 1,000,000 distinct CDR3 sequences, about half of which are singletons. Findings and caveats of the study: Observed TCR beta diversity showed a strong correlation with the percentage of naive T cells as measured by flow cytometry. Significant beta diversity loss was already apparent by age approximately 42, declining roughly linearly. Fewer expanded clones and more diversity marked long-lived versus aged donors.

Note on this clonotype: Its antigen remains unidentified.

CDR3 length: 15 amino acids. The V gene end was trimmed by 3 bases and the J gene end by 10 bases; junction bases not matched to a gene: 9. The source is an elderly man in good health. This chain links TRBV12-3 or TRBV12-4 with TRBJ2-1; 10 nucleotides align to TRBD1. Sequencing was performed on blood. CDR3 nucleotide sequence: TGTGCCAGCAGTTTTCGGACAGGGGGGTCCTACGAGCAGTTCTTC. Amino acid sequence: CASSFRTGGSYEQFF.